This is a list of T cell receptor beta chains from one sample in a study of blood T cell repertoires in COVID-19. Sequencing used immunoSEQ multiplex PCR; TCRdb keeps in-frame clones, though not all of them. In the table there are about 480,000 clones, over 75% of which are singletons. Sequenced: PBMCs or T cells enriched from blood (not recorded which). Source of these receptors: a middle-aged woman who had recovered from COVID-19. The CDR3 runs from the conserved cysteine through the conserved F or W. Fields, in order: clone size, D gene, J gene, V gene, CDR3 protein, CDR3 DNA. A D gene is named only where the DNA matches it firmly. Size values are once, few and many counts, or a class for expanded clones, and some rows have none.

-	TRBD1	TRBJ2-7	TRBV27	CASSLDRGPYEQYF	TGTGCCAGCAGCCTAGACAGGGGCCCCTACGAGCAGTACTTC
few	-	TRBJ1-2	TRBV5-1	CASSPDNYGYTF	TGCGCCAGCAGCCCAGATAACTATGGCTACACCTTC
once	TRBD1	TRBJ2-4	TRBV11-2	CASSRSGTAIGVQYF	TGTGCCAGCAGCCGATCCGGGACAGCCATCGGTGTTCAGTACTTC
-	-	TRBJ1-1	TRBV29-1	CSVPEKGAEAFF	TGCAGCGTACCGGAAAAGGGGGCTGAAGCTTTCTTT
-	-	TRBJ1-1	TRBV13	CASSPDSRTEAFF	TGTGCCAGCAGCCCCGACAGTCGGACTGAAGCTTTCTTT
-	TRBD1	TRBJ1-1	TRBV30	CAWARPGGLNTEAFF	TGTGCCTGGGCGCGCCCAGGGGGCTTGAACACTGAAGCTTTCTTT
-	TRBD2	TRBJ2-1	TRBV12-5	CASGLGLAGVEDEQFF	TGTGCTAGTGGTTTGGGACTAGCGGGAGTAGAGGATGAGCAGTTCTTC
few	-	TRBJ1-2	TRBV13	CASSLGRGGGAYGYTF	TGTGCCAGCAGCTTAGGAAGGGGGGGTGGAGCCTATGGCTACACCTTC
few	TRBD1	TRBJ2-5	TRBV18	CASSPGTGNSQTQYF	TGTGCCAGCTCACCTGGGACAGGGAATAGTCAGACCCAGTACTTC
few	-	TRBJ1-6	TRBV5-1	CASTENSPLHF	TGCGCCAGCACAGAAAATTCACCCCTCCACTTT